These 20 T cell receptor beta chains share one sample of origin, sequenced in a study of cytomegalovirus exposure and HLA in healthy donors (dated by TCRdb to between 2016 and 2019). Library method: the immunoSEQ multiplex PCR assay. The multiplex PCR relied on a mix of 60 forward primers for TCR Vbeta segments and 13 reverse primers for TCR Jbeta segments. Imported from immuneACCESS, the table was reduced by TCRdb to in-frame sequences with V and J called. These copies leave out some clones; in studies compared against another copy, an unresolved V gene accounts for under half, and the cause of the remainder is not known. This sample holds roughly 110,000 clones; 74% were observed only once. The top ten clonotypes cover 2% to 2.5% of the sample. The sequencing sample was made of PBMCs. The receptors shown here come from a human donor in good health.

The rearrangement uses TRBV28 and TRBJ1-4; 7 bases agree with TRBD1. CDR1 is MDHEN and CDR2 is SYDVKM in the germline V gene. Unmatched junction bases numbered 9, after V lost 3 bases and J lost 8 bases. The CDR3 runs to 15 residues. The CDR3 region has the DNA TGTGCCAGCAGTTTTATCGGGACAGCGGGCGAAAAACTGTTTTTT. It is translated as CASSFIGTAGEKLFF.

This clone was seen only a few times. The chain couples TRBV5-1 to TRBJ1-1; 10 bases map to TRBD1. Looked up from germline, CDR1 is SGHRS and CDR2 is YFSETQ. The CDR3 extends over 17 amino acids. V dropped 4 bases and J dropped 1; count of bases not matched to a gene: 10. The DNA of the CDR3 is TGCGCCAGCAGCACCGGGACAGGGGCGAACCGGAACACTGAAGCTTTCTTT. Translation gives CASSTGTGANRNTEAFF.

V gene TRBV19 combines with J gene TRBJ1-1; TRBD1 is a possible D gene (5 bases). Trimming shortened V by 7 bases and J by 11 bases, and 14 bases separated the two germline ends. Per the germline V gene, CDR1 is LNHDA and CDR2 is SQIVND (reference sequence). The CDR3 has 11 residues. As DNA, the CDR3 is TGTGCCAGTAATCGGGGGGTTTGGGCTTTCTTT. Encoded protein: CASNRGVWAFF.

The chain has TRBV7-2 and TRBJ1-2; no clear D. The CDR3 runs 14 residues. V lost 2 bases, J lost 6 bases, and 13 bases lay in between. Germline CDR1 reads SGHTA; CDR2 reads FQGNSA. CDR3 sequence (DNA): TGTGCCAGCAGCTTAACCAGCCTGGGAGATGGCTACACCTTC. It encodes CASSLTSLGDGYTF.

The chain uses TRBV29-1 and TRBJ1-1; perhaps TRBD1 as D (6 bases). This CDR3 has 15 amino acids. V lost 4 bases and J lost 1, with 16 bases in between. CDR1 SQVTM and CDR2 ANQGSEA come from the germline V gene. The CDR3 spells CSVARGGGSNTEAFF. In nucleotides, the CDR3 is TGCAGCGTTGCACGCGGGGGCGGATCGAACACTGAAGCTTTCTTT. Drawing the rest from reference TRBV29-1 and TRBJ1-1, the complete variable domain is SAVISQKPSRDICQRGTSLTIQCQVDSQVTMMFWYRQQPGQSLTLIATANQGSEATYESGFVIDKFPISRPNLTFSTLTVSNMSPEDSSIYLCSVARGGGSNTEAFFGQGTRLTVV.

The rearrangement links TRBV30 to TRBJ2-3; 7 bases line up with TRBD1. The germline V gene encodes CDR1 GTSNPN and CDR2 SVGIG (reference sequence). The J segment lost 2 bases and the V segment lost 8 bases, leaving 7 bases of the junction unmatched. The CDR3 contains 13 residues. The CDR3 sequence: CAGRQGSTDTQYF. CDR3 sequence (DNA): TGTGCCGGCCGACAGGGATCCACAGATACGCAGTATTTT.

The DNA for the CDR3 is TGTGCCAGCTCACCGGCGCGGGACTTAGGAGGTGGCTACACCTTC. The encoded protein is CASSPARDLGGGYTF. This chain links TRBV18 with TRBJ1-2; TRBD1 is a possible D gene (5 bases). V was cut by 3 bases and J by 7 bases, with 18 bases left in between. The CDR3 runs 15 residues. The germline V gene has CDR1 KGHSH and CDR2 LQKENI.

The chain couples TRBV7-2 to TRBJ1-2, with 7 bases fitting TRBD1. The CDR3 sequence is 17 residues long. Germline V gene data show CDR1 as SGHTA and CDR2 as FQGNSA. Trimming cost V 1 base and J 5 bases; bases outside gene matches: 13. The CDR3 bases are TGTGCCAGCAGCTTAGACAGGGGCTTAATTTCTTTGTATGGCTACACCTTC. Amino acid sequence: CASSLDRGLISLYGYTF.

The rearrangement joins TRBV29-1 to TRBJ1-1; 7 nucleotides align to TRBD1. Germline assignment: CDR1 SQVTM and CDR2 ANQGSEA. This CDR3 spans 11 amino acids. V lost 2 bases and J lost 10; bases outside the gene matches: 4. CDR3 sequence reads: CSVERGRGAFF. In DNA form, the CDR3 reads TGCAGCGTTGAAAGGGGGCGGGGAGCTTTCTTT.

V and J are TRBV6-1 and TRBJ1-6, with D unclear. CDR3 length equals 15 residues. CDR1 is MNHNS, CDR2 SASEGT, per germline. V gave up 0 bases and J gave up 12 bases, with 15 bases separating them. The DNA for the CDR3 is TGTGCCAGCAGTGAAGCTCGGGGAGGTTGGAGACCCCTCCACTTT. It codes for CASSEARGGWRPLHF.

The V gene is TRBV30, the J gene TRBJ1-6, with a tentative D call TRBD1 (5 bases). Germline V gene sequence: CDR1 GTSNPN, CDR2 SVGIG (reference sequence). Trimming stripped 4 bases from V and 9 bases from J, with 19 bases between. The CDR3 runs to 15 residues. CDR3 in amino acids: CAWTRPGAGPSPLHF. DNA of the CDR3: TGTGCCTGGACCCGTCCTGGGGCAGGTCCTTCACCCCTCCACTTT.

This chain links TRBV2 with TRBJ1-5; tentatively, D is TRBD1 (5 bases). The germline gives CDR1 SNHLY, CDR2 FYNNEI. This CDR3 comprises 14 residues. The V end lost 5 bases, the J end lost 0 bases, and 8 bases lay between the germline ends. This CDR3 is CASSRQNSNQPQHF. CDR3 sequence (DNA): TGTGCCAGCAGTCGACAGAATAGCAATCAGCCCCAGCATTTT.

This chain joins TRBV6-1 and TRBJ2-1, with D possibly being TRBD2 (6 bases). Germline V lookup: CDR1 MNHNS, CDR2 SASEGT. The CDR3 covers 13 residues. V was shortened by 8 bases and J by 6 bases, with 14 bases between the two germline ends. CDR3 in amino acids: CASADSGVNEQFF. CDR3 nucleotide sequence: TGTGCCAGCGCGGACTCGGGGGTCAATGAGCAGTTCTTC.

CDR3 sequence (DNA): TGTGCCAGCAGCACGGGGACAGGGGTCTACGAGCAGTACTTC. This gives the protein CASSTGTGVYEQYF. V and J are TRBV7-9 and TRBJ2-7; 10 bases agree with TRBD1. CDR1 is SEHNR and CDR2 is FQNEAQ in the germline V gene (reference sequence). The CDR3 is 14 residues long. Trimming removed 5 bases from V and 3 bases from J; junction bases left unmatched: 4.

This clone was detected a few times. CDR3 protein: CASSGRQGRDTQYF. The CDR3 DNA reads as TGCGCCAGCAGCGGACGACAGGGCAGAGATACGCAGTATTTT. V gene TRBV5-1 combines with J gene TRBJ2-3, with TRBD1 matching over 7 bases. From germline, CDR1 is SGHRS and CDR2 YFSETQ. Germline trimming cut 4 bases from V and 5 bases from J; bases unmatched to any gene: 7. The CDR3 totals 14 residues.

This rearrangement joins TRBV23-1 to TRBJ2-7; D may be TRBD2 (5 bases). TRBV23-1 has ORF status, its function being uncertain. Between the trimmed V and J ends, which lost 4 bases and 5 bases, there was a span of 15 bases. The CDR3 extends over 14 amino acids. The chain's CDR3 is CASSRSGKNHEQYF. CDR3 nucleotide sequence: TGCGCCAGCAGTCGCTCCGGGAAAAATCACGAGCAGTACTTC.

This sequence joins TRBV5-1 and TRBJ2-7; TRBD1 matches 7 bases. V trimming: 4 bases; J trimming: 6 bases; junction bases outside the gene matches: 13. CDR3 size: 15 residues. Per germline, CDR1 SGHRS and CDR2 YFSETQ. DNA for the CDR3: TGCGCCAGCAGCCCCGGGGACAGAGAGGCAGGCGAGCAGTACTTC. It is translated as CASSPGDREAGEQYF. Together with reference TRBV5-1 and TRBJ2-7, the CDR3 gives the full variable domain: KAGVTQTPRYLIKTRGQQVTLSCSPISGHRSVSWYQQTPGQGLQFLFEYFSETQRNKGNFPGRFSGRQFSNSRSEMNVSTLELGDSALYLCASSPGDREAGEQYFGPGTRLTVT.

V and J are TRBV27 and TRBJ2-7; 8 bases match TRBD2. CDR3 length: 18 residues. Germline V CDR1 and CDR2: MNHEY, SMNVEV (reference sequence). Losses at the gene ends were 2 bases for V and 0 bases for J; bases not matched to a gene: 12. CDR3 amino acids: CASSLVGGRPLSSYEQYF. As DNA, the CDR3 is TGTGCCAGCAGTTTAGTGGGCGGGAGGCCGCTAAGCTCCTACGAGCAGTACTTC.

This clone was counted once. The chain carries TRBV28 and TRBJ2-1; tentatively, D is TRBD2 (6 bases). V was clipped by 5 bases and J by 5 bases, with 19 bases between them. Germline lookup yields CDR1 MDHEN and CDR2 SYDVKM. The CDR3 spans 16 residues. Written as DNA, the CDR3 is TGTGCCAGCAGTCCTGCGGGGAGAGGGGTGAACAATGAGCAGTTCTTC. Protein product: CASSPAGRGVNNEQFF.

V and J are TRBV7-9 and TRBJ1-1; D remains unclear. Trimming took 8 bases from V and 7 from J, leaving 14 bases between them. The CDR3 consists of 12 residues. Germline CDR1 SEHNR, CDR2 FQNEAQ (reference sequence). CDR3 protein: CASCGSDSEAFF. As DNA, the CDR3 is TGTGCCAGCTGCGGGTCCGATAGTGAAGCTTTCTTT.